What follows describes a single TCR beta chain. Amplified TCR beta CDR3 regions were obtained using RNA transcripts as template. First-round RT-PCR with HTBI primers preceded a second-round multiplex PCR. One entry per CDR3 protein results from TCRdb running MiXCR on the multiplex PCR reads. This table has 350,000 to 400,000 distinct CDR3 sequences, roughly 15% appearing once. Stable hyperthyroidism was defined by absence of ophthalmopathy within 18 months of follow-up. The sample originates from a study of Graves' ophthalmopathy and Graves' hyperthyroidism. The sequencing sample was made of peripheral blood. The TCR sequence derives from a woman between 18 and 29 years old with stable Graves' hyperthyroidism.

CDR3 DNA: TGTGCCAGCATGGGACAGCGGCCTCAGCCCCAGCATTTT. It encodes CASMGQRPQPQHF. The chain couples TRBV28 to TRBJ1-5; 7 bases are shared with TRBD1. The germline gives CDR1 MDHEN, CDR2 SYDVKM. After removal of 7 bases from V and 6 bases from J, the junction contained 6 bases not matched to a gene. The CDR3 has 13 residues. The full variable domain, in which reference TRBV28 and TRBJ1-5 provide the parts outside the CDR3, is DVKVTQSSRYLVKRTGEKVFLECVQDMDHENMFWYRQDPGLGLRLIYFSYDVKMKEKGDIPEGYSVSREKKERFSLILESASTNQTSMYLCASMGQRPQPQHFGDGTRLSIL.